A single sample is the source of the 32 T cell receptor beta chains below, sequenced in a study of blood T cells in healthy people across ages. For the second PCR, which ran for 7 to 11 cycles, a sample-barcoded 5' primer and a J-beta primer mix were used. Each CDR3 protein gets one entry after TCRdb re-called the 5' RACE reads with MiXCR. The sample carries about 2 million distinct CDR3 sequences, about 50% recorded once. The sequenced sample consisted of blood. The receptors were gathered from a woman aged 40 to 50 in good health.

This clonotype was picked up a small number of times. The chain links TRBV7-2 to TRBJ2-1, with D perhaps TRBD1 (6 bases). CDR1 is SGHTA and CDR2 is FQGNSA in the germline V gene. The CDR3 consists of 15 residues. V lost 0 bases to trimming and J lost 4 bases, with 10 bases between them. CDR3 nucleotides: TGTGCCAGCAGCTTAGCAGGACAGCTTTACAATGAGCAGTTCTTC. It specifies CASSLAGQLYNEQFF.

This rearrangement joins TRBV7-2 to TRBJ2-1; 13 bases fit TRBD2. Looked up from germline, CDR1 is SGHTA and CDR2 is FQGNSA. The ends lost 0 bases at V and 2 bases at J; junction bases unmatched: 1. CDR3 length: 17 residues. This CDR3 is CASSLATSGGTYNEQFF. For the CDR3, the DNA is TGTGCCAGCAGCTTAGCGACTAGCGGGGGGACCTACAATGAGCAGTTCTTC.

This sequence joins TRBV21-1 and TRBJ1-2; TRBD1, the D gene given by the table, was not confirmed from the DNA. TRBV21-1 counts as a pseudogene. The CDR3 length is 14 residues. This chain's CDR3 is CACSNTPGHYGYTF. The DNA of the CDR3 is TGTGCCTGCAGCAACACCCCAGGGCACTATGGCTACACCTTC.

There are a few counts of this clonotype. V is TRBV5-1 and J is TRBJ2-3, with 7 bases that match TRBD1. The CDR3 loop spans 16 amino acids. Germline V gene sequence: CDR1 SGHRS, CDR2 YFSETQ. V was clipped by 4 bases and J by 2 bases; unmatched bases: 10. The CDR3 DNA is TGCGCCAGCAGCACCACCCGACAGGGATACACAGATACGCAGTATTTT. Amino acids: CASSTTRQGYTDTQYF.

The chain combines TRBV12-3 or TRBV12-4 with TRBJ1-5; D possibly corresponds to TRBD1 (6 bases). Trimming took 3 bases from V and 0 from J, leaving 12 bases between them. The CDR3 loop spans 16 amino acids. The CDR3 region is CASSLGTHYSNQPQHF. Written as DNA, the CDR3 is TGTGCCAGCAGTTTGGGGACACATTATAGCAATCAGCCCCAGCATTTT.

The chain combines TRBV27 with TRBJ2-5; 9 nucleotides align to TRBD1. V trimming: 5 bases; J trimming: 11 bases; junction bases outside the gene matches: 18. The CDR3 contains 16 residues. Germline loops: CDR1 MNHEY, CDR2 SMNVEV (reference sequence). CDR3 amino acids: CASSPRDRVTYNEQYF. CDR3 nucleotide sequence: TGTGCCAGCAGTCCCCGGGACAGGGTTACCTACAATGAGCAGTACTTC.

V is TRBV16 and J is TRBJ1-2; unclear D gene. The length of the CDR3 is 14 residues. Looked up from germline, CDR1 is KGHSY and CDR2 is FQNENV. V dropped 3 bases and J dropped 0 bases, with 8 bases sitting between them. The CDR3 spells CASSQSQANYGYTF. CDR3 in DNA: TGTGCCAGCAGCCAGTCACAAGCTAACTATGGCTACACCTTC.

V gene TRBV6-2 or TRBV6-3 combines with J gene TRBJ2-7; D might be TRBD1 (6 bases). Germline V gene lookup returns CDR1 MNHEY and CDR2 SVGEGT. This CDR3 contains 14 residues. Between the trimmed V and J ends, which lost 6 bases and 3 bases, there was a span of 15 bases. In DNA, the CDR3 is TGTGCCAGCAGGGCCAGGGGCGTATTCTACGAGCAGTACTTC. Translation: CASRARGVFYEQYF.

The rearrangement uses TRBV9 and TRBJ2-5; TRBD1 matches 9 bases. Germline-derived CDR1 and CDR2 are SGDLS and YYNGEE. With V trimmed by 3 bases and J by 5 bases, 8 bases remained unmatched. The CDR3 contains 15 residues. The CDR3 protein is CASSGLGQGSETQYF. The CDR3 DNA reads as TGTGCCAGCAGCGGCTTGGGACAGGGATCGGAGACCCAGTACTTC. Drawing the rest from reference TRBV9 and TRBJ2-5, the complete variable domain is DSGVTQTPKHLITATGQRVTLRCSPRSGDLSVYWYQQSLDQGLQFLIQYYNGEERAKGNILERFSAQQFPDLHSELNLSSLELGDSALYFCASSGLGQGSETQYFGPGTRLLVL.

This sequence joins TRBV20-1 and TRBJ2-5; D might be TRBD2 (5 bases). The CDR3 consists of 13 residues. CDR1 DFQATT and CDR2 SNEGSKA come from the germline V gene (reference sequence). The CDR3 spells CSAPVTSEGTQYF. The CDR3 DNA is TGCAGCGCTCCGGTGACCAGCGAGGGGACCCAGTACTTC.

In this sample, this clonotype turned up a few times. The chain links TRBV7-2 to TRBJ2-3; TRBD2 aligns across 8 bases. The CDR3 length is 16 residues. CDR1 and CDR2 (germline): SGHTA, FQGNSA. The V segment lost 1 base and the J segment 6 bases; nucleotides outside the gene matches: 9. The CDR3 DNA follows: TGTGCCAGCAGCTTAGGACCCACGGGGGGGCTGGATACGCAGTATTTT. Its translation: CASSLGPTGGLDTQYF.

The chain is built from TRBV11-2 and TRBJ2-1; D is uncertain. CDR1 SGHAT and CDR2 FQNNGV come from the germline V gene. The CDR3 is 17 residues long. V gave up 0 bases and J gave up 0 bases, with 12 bases separating them. The CDR3 coding sequence is TGTGCCAGCAGCTTAGATTGGTACCCGGACTCCTACAATGAGCAGTTCTTC. The encoded protein is CASSLDWYPDSYNEQFF.

V usage is TRBV5-1 and J usage is TRBJ2-7, with TRBD2 identical over 7 bases. The CDR3 runs to 17 residues. V lost 0 bases, J lost 10 bases, and 19 bases stayed unmatched. The germline V gene encodes CDR1 SGHRS and CDR2 YFSETQ. DNA of the CDR3: TGCGCCAGCAGCTTGGGAGTCCTCCTAGCGGAGCAAGAGACTCAGTACTTC. This translates into CASSLGVLLAEQETQYF. Using reference TRBV5-1 and TRBJ2-7 for the parts outside the CDR3, the full variable domain is KAGVTQTPRYLIKTRGQQVTLSCSPISGHRSVSWYQQTPGQGLQFLFEYFSETQRNKGNFPGRFSGRQFSNSRSEMNVSTLELGDSALYLCASSLGVLLAEQETQYFGPGTRLTVT.

This rearrangement joins TRBV3-1 to TRBJ2-3; 8 nucleotides agree with TRBD2. V was pared by 3 bases and J by 1 base, with 6 bases of the junction left unmatched. CDR3 length equals 16 residues. The germline CDR1 and CDR2 sequences are LGHDT and YNNKEL (reference sequence). The CDR3 spells CASSHSSGGRTDTQYF. For the CDR3, the DNA is TGTGCCAGCAGCCACTCCAGCGGGGGACGCACAGATACGCAGTATTTT.

A single count supports this clonotype. This rearrangement joins TRBV4-3 to TRBJ2-1; 8 nucleotides agree with TRBD2. Germline V gives CDR1 LGHNA, CDR2 YSLEER. The CDR3 has 16 amino acids. V lost 4 bases, J lost 4 bases, and 9 bases stayed unmatched. The CDR3 DNA follows: TGCGCCAGCAGCCCCCTGACTAGCGCGGATTACAATGAGCAGTTCTTC. Encoded protein: CASSPLTSADYNEQFF.

This clonotype came up many times. The J gene is TRBJ2-7, the V gene TRBV12-3 or TRBV12-4; maybe TRBD2 (7 bases). The CDR3 covers 14 residues. Trimming removed 4 bases from V and 7 bases from J, with 17 bases in between. The DNA for the CDR3 is TGTGCCAGCAGTTACAGGGAGGGGGGAGGAGAGCAGTACTTC. It codes for CASSYREGGGEQYF.

The J gene is TRBJ2-5, the V gene TRBV2; a weak D match, TRBD2 (5 bases). Germline CDR1 and CDR2: SNHLY and FYNNEI. The CDR3 runs to 13 residues. Trimming removed 4 bases from V and 5 bases from J, with 11 bases in between. The CDR3 loop is CASSVEEPETQYF. In DNA, the CDR3 is TGTGCCAGCAGTGTGGAGGAGCCGGAGACCCAGTACTTC.

In regard to this clonotype: The junction shows a germline mismatch at one end, possibly a read error. The genes are TRBV7-2 and TRBJ2-1; 7 positions match TRBD2. The CDR3 has 18 residues. The germline V gene has CDR1 SGHTA and CDR2 FQGNSA. The CDR3 loop is CAGSLLVPRGISYNEQFF. The CDR3 region has the DNA TGTGCCGGCAGCTTACTGGTTCCGCGGGGGATCTCCTACAATGAGCAGTTCTTC.

V usage is TRBV27 and J usage is TRBJ1-4; 7 bases are shared with TRBD1. The CDR3 spans 13 residues. The germline CDR1 and CDR2 sequences are MNHEY and SMNVEV (reference sequence). V shed 6 bases, J shed 6 bases, and the junction held 4 bases outside the gene matches. The CDR3 DNA is TGTGCCAGCAGAAGACAGGGCCATGAAAAACTGTTTTTT. Translating it yields CASRRQGHEKLFF.

The CDR3 bases are TGTGCCAGCAGCCCCTTTGGTCTGGGGGGGTCCATTGGCAATGAGCAGTTCTTC. Amino acids: CASSPFGLGGSIGNEQFF. The gene calls are TRBV4-2 and TRBJ2-1; 7 positions agree with TRBD2. This CDR3 has 18 amino acids. With V trimmed by 4 bases and J by 6 bases, 18 bases remained unmatched. CDR1 is LGHNA, CDR2 YNFKEQ, per germline.

V and J are TRBV10-3 and TRBJ2-3; TRBD2 agrees at 8 bases. This CDR3 comprises 16 residues. With V trimmed by 4 bases and J by 2 bases, 8 bases remained unmatched. Germline V gene lookup returns CDR1 ENHRY and CDR2 SYGVKD. This chain's CDR3 is CAISGGAGGPTDTQYF. The DNA for the CDR3 is TGTGCCATCAGTGGAGGTGCGGGGGGTCCCACAGATACGCAGTATTTT.

This clonotype has more than one count but fewer than ten. DNA of the CDR3: TGTGCCATCAGCCCCGTGACTAGCGGGTCCTACGAGCAGTACTTC. Its protein is CAISPVTSGSYEQYF. This rearrangement joins TRBV10-3 to TRBJ2-7; 10 bases agree with TRBD2. Trimming removed 6 bases from V and 1 base from J; junction bases left unmatched: 6. The germline V gene has CDR1 ENHRY and CDR2 SYGVKD. The CDR3 has 15 residues.

CDR3 coding DNA: TGTGCCAGCAGCCAGGGTTTCCATGAAAAACTGTTTTTT. This codes for CASSQGFHEKLFF. The chain has TRBV3-1 and TRBJ1-4, with unresolved D. The V gene lost 3 bases and the J gene lost 6 bases, with 8 bases spanning the gap. The CDR3 spans 13 residues. Germline CDR1 is LGHDT and CDR2 is YNNKEL (reference sequence).

The V and J genes are TRBV5-1 and TRBJ2-5; a possible D gene is TRBD2 (5 bases). There are 15 residues in the CDR3. Germline-derived CDR1 and CDR2 are SGHRS and YFSETQ. Trimming shortened V by 0 bases and J by 5 bases, and 14 bases separated the two germline ends. CDR3 amino acids: CASSLAPSLEETQYF. The DNA of the CDR3 is TGCGCCAGCAGCTTGGCCCCTAGCCTCGAGGAGACCCAGTACTTC. The whole variable domain, remainder taken from reference TRBV5-1 and TRBJ2-5, is KAGVTQTPRYLIKTRGQQVTLSCSPISGHRSVSWYQQTPGQGLQFLFEYFSETQRNKGNFPGRFSGRQFSNSRSEMNVSTLELGDSALYLCASSLAPSLEETQYFGPGTRLLVL.

CDR3 in DNA: TGTGCCAGCAGCGTCGGACTTGCTCCTAATGAAAAACTGTTTTTT. It translates to CASSVGLAPNEKLFF. The V and J genes are TRBV9 and TRBJ1-4, with unresolved D. The germline CDR1 and CDR2 sequences are SGDLS and YYNGEE. V lost 2 bases to trimming and J lost 3 bases, with 11 bases between them. The CDR3 covers 15 residues.

V gene TRBV6-5 combines with J gene TRBJ1-1; the D is unclear. CDR3 length equals 15 residues. CDR1 and CDR2 (germline): MNHEY, SVGAGI. V shed 7 bases and J shed 0 bases, with 15 bases lying between them. The CDR3 sequence: CASKGGGPLNTEAFF. In DNA form, the CDR3 reads TGTGCCAGCAAGGGTGGAGGTCCCCTGAACACTGAAGCTTTCTTT.

The rearrangement joins TRBV5-6 to TRBJ1-2; the D is unclear. Between the trimmed V and J ends, which lost 3 bases and 6 bases, there was a span of 6 bases. This CDR3 region has 11 residues. Germline V CDR1 and CDR2: SGHDT, YYEEEE. DNA for the CDR3: TGTGCCAGCAGCTATATTCATGGCTACACCTTC. Encoded protein: CASSYIHGYTF.

The chain is built from TRBV10-3 and TRBJ1-2, with a tentative D call TRBD1 (5 bases). CDR1 is ENHRY and CDR2 is SYGVKD in the germline V gene. The CDR3 totals 13 residues. The V end was cut by 5 bases, the J end by 4 bases, with 11 bases between. The chain's CDR3 is CAISSRDGYGYTF. CDR3 nucleotide sequence: TGTGCCATCAGTAGCAGGGATGGCTATGGCTACACCTTC.

This chain uses TRBV6-1 with TRBJ2-4; D gene uncertain. The DNA matches TRBJ2-7 better at its end, which makes the J call doubtful. The germline V gene encodes CDR1 MNHNS and CDR2 SASEGT. The CDR3 covers 11 residues. For the CDR3, the DNA is TGTGCCGGCAACACTTTATACGAGCAGTACTTC. It yields the protein CAGNTLYEQYF.

This clonotype was observed a few times. The rearrangement uses TRBV21-1 and TRBJ2-5; TRBD2, the table's D call, was not compared with the DNA. TRBV21-1 is a known pseudogene. The CDR3 sequence is 16 residues long. The CDR3 protein is CASSKFGRGPQETQYF. In DNA, the CDR3 is TGTGCCAGCAGCAAATTCGGGAGGGGGCCGCAAGAGACCCAGTACTTC.

V and J are TRBV27 and TRBJ2-5, with a possible D match to TRBD2 (6 bases). CDR1 and CDR2 from the germline V gene are MNHEY and SMNVEV (reference sequence). The CDR3 runs 15 residues. V shed 6 bases and J shed 2 bases, with 16 bases lying between them. The CDR3 sequence is CASRLWGVGQETQYF. DNA for the CDR3: TGTGCCAGCAGGCTGTGGGGGGTTGGACAAGAGACCCAGTACTTC.

The CDR3 bases are TGTGCCATCAGTACGACAGGGCGGGGGAATTCACCCCTCCACTTT. As protein: CAISTTGRGNSPLHF. This chain joins TRBV10-3 and TRBJ1-6; 7 nucleotides agree with TRBD1. Per the germline V gene, CDR1 is ENHRY and CDR2 is SYGVKD. The length of the CDR3 is 15 residues. The trim removed 5 bases at V and 7 bases at J, leaving 8 bases unmatched.